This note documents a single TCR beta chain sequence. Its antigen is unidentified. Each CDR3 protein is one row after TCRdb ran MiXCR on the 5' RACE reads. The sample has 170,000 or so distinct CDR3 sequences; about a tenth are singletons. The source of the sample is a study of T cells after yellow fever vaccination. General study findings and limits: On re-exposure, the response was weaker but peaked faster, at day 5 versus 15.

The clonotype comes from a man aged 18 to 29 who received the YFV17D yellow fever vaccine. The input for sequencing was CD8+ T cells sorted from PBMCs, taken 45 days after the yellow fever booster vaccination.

The CDR3 DNA reads TGTGCCAGCAGCTTAGGAGACGTGGATACCCTATACAATGAGCAGTTCTTC. As protein: CASSLGDVDTLYNEQFF. The chain has TRBV11-2 and TRBJ2-1; D remains unclear. Germline CDR1 and CDR2: SGHAT and FQNNGV. CDR3 length: 17 amino acids. The V and J ends lost 1 base and 4 bases respectively, with 17 bases between them.